Below are 21 T cell receptor beta chains sequenced from a single sample in a study of shared clonotypes between healthy human individuals. TCRdb's copy holds only in-frame clones and misses some; the assay was immunoSEQ multiplex PCR. The data hold about 1.5 million clones, with around 98% observed a single time. Sequencing used naive CD4+ T cells sorted from blood. As for subset: CD45RA+ positively selected. These receptors were obtained from a man aged 25-45 years in good health.

V usage is TRBV2 and J usage is TRBJ2-1; TRBD1 agrees at 8 bases. Germline CDR1 and CDR2: SNHLY and FYNNEI. The CDR3 runs 13 residues. After removal of 6 bases from V and 10 bases from J, the junction contained 8 bases not matched to a gene. CDR3 protein: CASSAQGVREQFF. CDR3 nucleotides: TGTGCCAGCAGCGCACAGGGGGTCAGAGAGCAGTTCTTC.

Worth noting for this clone: The same CDR3 also results from other DNA sequences found in this sample. The gene calls are TRBV5-1 and TRBJ2-3, with D unresolved. The CDR3 sequence is 14 residues long. V gave up 0 bases and J gave up 0 bases, with 5 bases separating them. Germline assignment: CDR1 SGHRS and CDR2 YFSETQ. As DNA, the CDR3 is TGCGCCAGCAGCTTGGTTGGCAGCACAGATACGCAGTATTTT. Protein sequence: CASSLVGSTDTQYF.

The gene calls are TRBV18 and TRBJ1-1; no clear D gene. The germline V gene has CDR1 KGHSH and CDR2 LQKENI. Between the trimmed V and J ends, which lost 7 bases and 0 bases, there was a span of 12 bases. The CDR3 totals 14 residues. The CDR3 spells CASFVGLLNTEAFF. The CDR3 bases are TGTGCCAGCTTCGTGGGTCTGCTGAACACTGAAGCTTTCTTT.

J is TRBJ2-1 and V is TRBV9; 12 nucleotides align to TRBD2. The ends lost 0 bases at V and 14 bases at J; junction bases unmatched: 6. The CDR3 covers 14 residues. The germline V gene has CDR1 SGDLS and CDR2 YYNGEE. The CDR3 protein is CASSVVTSGSPKFF. The CDR3 coding sequence is TGTGCCAGCAGCGTAGTGACTAGCGGGAGCCCTAAGTTCTTC. Full variable domain (missing parts from reference TRBV9 and TRBJ2-1): DSGVTQTPKHLITATGQRVTLRCSPRSGDLSVYWYQQSLDQGLQFLIQYYNGEERAKGNILERFSAQQFPDLHSELNLSSLELGDSALYFCASSVVTSGSPKFFGPGTRLTVL.

The CDR3 sequence is CASSARGEVYNEQFF. The CDR3 DNA sequence: TGTGCCAGCAGCGCGCGAGGGGAGGTCTACAATGAGCAGTTCTTC. V gene TRBV9 combines with J gene TRBJ2-1; a weak D match, TRBD2 (6 bases). The CDR3 runs to 15 residues. Germline CDR1 SGDLS, CDR2 YYNGEE. V gave up 3 bases and J gave up 3 bases, with 13 bases separating them.

The rearrangement uses TRBV7-6 and TRBJ1-1; 7 bases match TRBD1. The CDR3 runs to 15 residues. Trimming took 5 bases from V and 0 from J; bases not matched to a gene: 6. Germline-derived CDR1 and CDR2 are SGHVS and FNYEAQ. The CDR3 sequence is CASSKTTGLNTEAFF. Written as DNA, the CDR3 is TGTGCCAGCAGCAAAACGACAGGGTTGAACACTGAAGCTTTCTTT.

The chain combines TRBV6-5 with TRBJ2-2; TRBD1 agrees at 7 bases. Germline V lookup: CDR1 MNHEY, CDR2 SVGAGI. With 6 bases clipped from V and 3 bases from J, the junction kept 7 bases outside the gene matches. CDR3 size: 15 residues. In DNA form, the CDR3 reads TGTGCCAGCAGCCAAGACAGGGTAGACACCGGGGAGCTGTTTTTT. Translated, it gives CASSQDRVDTGELFF.

Here the CDR3 DNA reads TGTGCCACCAGCGAACTAGCGAGCCAGCGGAGCTCCTACAATGAGCAGTTCTTC. Encoded protein: CATSELASQRSSYNEQFF. The gene calls are TRBV15 and TRBJ2-1, with TRBD2 identical over 7 bases. Germline loops: CDR1 LNHNV, CDR2 YYDKDF (reference sequence). CDR3 size: 18 residues. V gave up 5 bases and J gave up 0 bases; unmatched junction bases: 13.

V usage is TRBV7-9 and J usage is TRBJ2-7, with D perhaps being TRBD1 or TRBD2 (7 bases each). Looked up from germline, CDR1 is SEHNR and CDR2 is FQNEAQ (reference sequence). Trimming left V 4 bases short and J 4 bases short, with 23 bases between. The CDR3 has 17 residues. CDR3 amino acids: CASSWGGPRDSGYEQYF. The CDR3 region has the DNA TGTGCCAGCAGCTGGGGGGGACCCCGGGACAGTGGTTACGAGCAGTACTTC.

This rearrangement joins TRBV27 to TRBJ2-1; 9 positions agree with TRBD1. The CDR3 loop spans 16 amino acids. Germline V gives CDR1 MNHEY, CDR2 SMNVEV (reference sequence). The ends lost 6 bases at V and 7 bases at J; junction bases unmatched: 13. CDR3 residues: CASSPGPGQGRNEQFF. In DNA, the CDR3 is TGTGCCAGCAGCCCAGGACCGGGACAGGGTAGAAATGAGCAGTTCTTC.

The chain carries TRBV2 and TRBJ2-7, with D unresolved. The V and J ends lost 5 bases and 3 bases respectively, with 11 bases between them. Germline-derived CDR1 and CDR2 are SNHLY and FYNNEI. The CDR3 is 13 residues long. CDR3 nucleotides: TGTGCCAGCAGTTTTGGACCCCGCTACGAGCAGTACTTC. Translated: CASSFGPRYEQYF.

The J gene is TRBJ2-7, the V gene TRBV15; 8 bases align to TRBD2. The germline CDR1 and CDR2 sequences are LNHNV and YYDKDF (reference sequence). J lost 2 bases, V lost 2 bases, and 2 bases had no gene match. The CDR3 extends over 14 amino acids. The CDR3 DNA follows: TGTGCCACCAGCAGACTAGCGGGTACCTACGAGCAGTACTTC. It codes for CATSRLAGTYEQYF. The full variable domain, its missing parts supplied by reference TRBV15 and TRBJ2-7, is DAMVIQNPRYQVTQFGKPVTLSCSQTLNHNVMYWYQQKSSQAPKLLFHYYDKDFNNEADTPDNFQSRRPNTSFCFLDIRSPGLGDTAMYLCATSRLAGTYEQYFGPGTRLTVT.

CDR3: CAWNKGGDTQYF. CDR3 bases: TGTGCCTGGAACAAGGGTGGGGATACGCAGTATTTT. The rearrangement links TRBV30 to TRBJ2-3, with unresolved D. The V and J ends lost 4 bases and 6 bases respectively, with 11 bases between them. The length of the CDR3 is 12 residues. Germline V gene sequence: CDR1 GTSNPN, CDR2 SVGIG (reference sequence).

For the CDR3, the DNA is TGCAGCGCGGAGACAGGGGGAAACACCATATATTTT. This translates into CSAETGGNTIYF. The genes are TRBV29-1 and TRBJ1-3; 7 nucleotides line up with TRBD1. Germline assignment: CDR1 SQVTM and CDR2 ANQGSEA. Trimming cost V 7 bases and J 4 bases; bases outside gene matches: 4. The CDR3 has 12 amino acids.

This clone was seen just once. The sample carries other DNA sequences with the same CDR3. The rearrangement uses TRBV7-9 and TRBJ2-3; D is undetermined. The CDR3 spans 11 residues. Trimming removed 5 bases from V and 3 bases from J, with 3 bases in between. Germline V gene data show CDR1 as SEHNR and CDR2 as FQNEAQ (reference sequence). In DNA form, the CDR3 reads TGTGCCAGCAGCGAGACAGATACGCAGTATTTT. Amino acid sequence: CASSETDTQYF.

Comments on this clone: The sample contains more than one DNA sequence encoding this CDR3. V and J are TRBV7-3 and TRBJ2-7; no clear D gene. The CDR3 extends over 13 amino acids. V gave up 5 bases and J gave up 1 base, with 9 bases separating them. The germline V gene has CDR1 SGHTA and CDR2 FQGTGA. The DNA for the CDR3 is TGTGCCAGCAGCCTTAGCAGATCCTACGAGCAGTACTTC. The encoded protein is CASSLSRSYEQYF.

The chain joins TRBV11-2 to TRBJ1-2, with a weak D call TRBD1 (5 bases). Deletions cut 5 bases from V and 0 bases from J, with 10 bases between. Germline V lookup: CDR1 SGHAT, CDR2 FQNNGV. The CDR3 extends over 14 amino acids. The CDR3 loop reads CASSERQTNYGYTF. The CDR3 nucleotides read TGTGCCAGCAGCGAACGACAGACTAACTATGGCTACACCTTC. Together with reference TRBV11-2 and TRBJ1-2, the CDR3 gives the full variable domain: EAGVAQSPRYKIIEKRQSVAFWCNPISGHATLYWYQQILGQGPKLLIQFQNNGVVDDSQLPKDRFSAERLKGVDSTLKIQPAKLEDSAVYLCASSERQTNYGYTFGSGTRLTVV.

The chain has TRBV30 and TRBJ1-1; the D is unclear. The CDR3 consists of 13 residues. Germline-derived CDR1 and CDR2 are GTSNPN and SVGIG (reference sequence). Trimming removed 8 bases at V and 1 base at J, with 14 bases between. Here the CDR3 reads CASRKWGNTEAFF. The CDR3 DNA is TGTGCCAGCCGAAAATGGGGGAACACTGAAGCTTTCTTT.

The chain couples TRBV11-2 to TRBJ2-1, with TRBD2 matching 11 bases. Germline V lookup: CDR1 SGHAT, CDR2 FQNNGV. CDR3 length equals 16 residues. V lost 1 base to trimming and J lost 5 bases; unmatched junction nucleotides: 4. The CDR3 is CASSLVGTSGHNEQFF. CDR3 sequence (DNA): TGTGCCAGCAGCTTAGTTGGGACTAGCGGTCACAATGAGCAGTTCTTC. Based on the CDR3 plus reference TRBV11-2 and TRBJ2-1, the full variable domain is EAGVAQSPRYKIIEKRQSVAFWCNPISGHATLYWYQQILGQGPKLLIQFQNNGVVDDSQLPKDRFSAERLKGVDSTLKIQPAKLEDSAVYLCASSLVGTSGHNEQFFGPGTRLTVL.

This rearrangement joins TRBV7-3 to TRBJ2-1; tentative D call: TRBD2 (5 bases). Trimming took 3 bases from V and 4 from J, leaving 13 bases between them. This CDR3 is 15 amino acids long. The germline CDR1 and CDR2 sequences are SGHTA and FQGTGA. The CDR3 coding sequence is TGTGCCAGCAGCTTCGCCGGGAATGGGTACAATGAGCAGTTCTTC. Translating gives CASSFAGNGYNEQFF.

V gene TRBV2 combines with J gene TRBJ2-2; D is uncertain. Germline V gene sequence: CDR1 SNHLY, CDR2 FYNNEI. V lost 1 base, J lost 5 bases, and 8 bases lay in between. The CDR3 sequence is 14 residues long. The chain's CDR3 is CASSEVRRTGELFF. DNA for the CDR3: TGTGCCAGCAGTGAAGTCCGCCGAACCGGGGAGCTGTTTTTT.